This T cell receptor beta chain was captured by sequencing in a study (dated by TCRdb to about 2016). Library preparation used RT-PCR. This sample was sequenced with an Illumina MiSeq. TCRdb reran the public reads through fastp at Q25 and MiXCR, keeping productive beta chains. Identical CDR3 proteins give one entry, which carries the most common genes and DNA. This sample holds about 680,000 distinct CDR3 sequences; 12% to 15% were observed only once. The top ten constitute 3.6% of the sample. Details on this clonotype: Its antigen remains unidentified. Base quality data are lacking; no much larger clone is found one base away.

CDR1 and CDR2 were assigned from the germline V gene as SGHDN and FVKESK. The V and J ends are trimmed by 1 base and 7 bases, leaving 7 bases between them. Reading from cysteine to phenylalanine, the CDR3 counts 13 amino acids. Only the CDR3 part of the read is kept: 39 bases, read in frame from the first base. The V and J genes are TRBV14 and TRBJ2-2; the D gene is not confidently resolved. This TCR was recovered from a female donor in good health, serving as a healthy control. Sequenced input: memory CD4+ T cells from blood. The CDR3 protein: CASSQARIGELFF. The sequenced DNA: TGTGCCAGCAGCCAAGCGCGCATCGGGGAGCTGTTTTTT.